This T cell receptor (beta chain) was found in a study of shared clonotypes between healthy human individuals. Sequenced by immunoSEQ multiplex PCR; TCRdb stores in-frame clones only, minus some. The sample records about 1.4 million clones, roughly 97% being singletons. Germline V gene data show CDR1 as MNHNY and CDR2 as SVGAGI (reference sequence). The germline V and J ends were trimmed by 9 bases and 6 bases, with 24 bases remaining between them. The CDR3 covers 16 residues. The TCR comes from a man younger than 45 in good health. The source material was naive CD4+ T cells sorted from blood. Described subset: CD45RA+ positively selected. This rearrangement joins TRBV6-6 to TRBJ2-1; no clear D gene. CDR3 sequence reads: CASEPRIGRRGNEQFF. In DNA, the CDR3 is TGTGCCAGTGAACCTCGCATCGGACGGCGAGGCAATGAGCAGTTCTTC.